Listed below are T cell receptor beta chains from one sample, sequenced in a study of PD-L1 blockade in urothelial cancer. Generated by immunoSEQ multiplex PCR, the TCRdb table keeps only in-frame clones and is missing some. The table includes some 80,000 clones, around four fifths detected once. The sequencing here drew on PBMCs, taken around atezolizumab (anti-PD-L1) treatment. These receptors originate from a man aged 40-49 years with urothelial cancer. Each CDR3 is given with its conserved first and last residue. A D gene is named only where the DNA matches it firmly.

D gene | J gene | V gene | CDR3 protein
. | TRBJ1-2 | TRBV27 | CASRTWRDYGYTF
. | TRBJ2-5 | TRBV11-3 | CASSLTQGETQYF
. | TRBJ1-5 | TRBV5-6 | CASSLADQPQHF
TRBD1 | TRBJ1-2 | TRBV30 | CAWSQGGFYGYTF
TRBD2 | TRBJ2-3 | TRBV15 | CATSGDWGGLGDTQYF
TRBD2 | TRBJ2-1 | TRBV9 | CASSVGLAGYNEQFF
. | TRBJ1-1 | TRBV10-3 | CAITAGGAGTEAFF
TRBD2 | TRBJ2-3 | TRBV30 | CAWTTSGRRKDTQYF
. | TRBJ1-3 | TRBV7-8 | CASSFQSGNTIYF
TRBD2 | TRBJ2-7 | TRBV6-6 | CASTASGRKGTYEQYF
. | TRBJ1-5 | TRBV20-1 | CSASSQGPQHF
. | TRBJ1-1 | TRBV30 | CAWGPGTGRKFF
. | TRBJ1-2 | TRBV18 | CASSTRTANYGYTF
TRBD2 | TRBJ2-1 | TRBV19 | CASRTSGSYNEQFF
TRBD2 | TRBJ2-1 | TRBV9 | CASSVVGLAGGDEQFF
TRBD2 | TRBJ2-5 | TRBV4-2 | CASSRAGRGAAETQYF
TRBD1 | TRBJ1-1 | TRBV7-9 | CASSRQGANTEAFF
TRBD2 | TRBJ2-1 | TRBV9 | CASSVGVAGGVGEQFF
. | TRBJ1-1 | TRBV5-1 | CASSLGAGNTEAFF
TRBD2 | TRBJ2-5 | TRBV2 | CASSSAPGLALQETQYF
TRBD1 | TRBJ2-3 | TRBV12-5 | CASGLRTGGSTDTQYF
TRBD2 | TRBJ2-1 | TRBV29-1 | CSVSGTSGFNEQFF
TRBD2 | TRBJ2-5 | TRBV6-6 | CASSYSPGLAAQYF
. | TRBJ2-3 | TRBV29-1 | CSARGTASTDTQYF
. | TRBJ1-2 | TRBV28 | CAILSGRVGYGYTF
TRBD2 | TRBJ2-3 | TRBV5-1 | CASSSGTSGDLDTQYF
TRBD1 | TRBJ2-5 | TRBV28 | CASTRTGGGETQYF
TRBD2 | TRBJ2-2 | TRBV19 | CASSPTSGSPFDTGELFF
TRBD1 | TRBJ1-5 | TRBV28 | CASRGGTGISSNQPQHF
. | TRBJ2-7 | TRBV5-1 | CASSLGTRATEQYF
. | TRBJ1-2 | TRBV25-1 | CASSEQGGSYGYTF
TRBD2 | TRBJ2-1 | TRBV11-1 | CASSLAGGATRSYNEQFF
. | TRBJ1-1 | TRBV6-1 | CASSLGGGTEAFF
. | TRBJ2-2 | TRBV19 | CASRREEAVAGELFF
. | TRBJ1-5 | TRBV6-5 | CASTDGASGQPQHF
. | TRBJ1-2 | TRBV28 | CASSLWARVSGYTF
TRBD1 | TRBJ1-1 | TRBV2 | CASRTGTGIGNTEAFF
TRBD2 | TRBJ2-1 | TRBV7-3 | CASSSGTSGKPSGNEQFF
TRBD1 | TRBJ2-7 | TRBV5-6 | CASSLALEDRYYEQYF